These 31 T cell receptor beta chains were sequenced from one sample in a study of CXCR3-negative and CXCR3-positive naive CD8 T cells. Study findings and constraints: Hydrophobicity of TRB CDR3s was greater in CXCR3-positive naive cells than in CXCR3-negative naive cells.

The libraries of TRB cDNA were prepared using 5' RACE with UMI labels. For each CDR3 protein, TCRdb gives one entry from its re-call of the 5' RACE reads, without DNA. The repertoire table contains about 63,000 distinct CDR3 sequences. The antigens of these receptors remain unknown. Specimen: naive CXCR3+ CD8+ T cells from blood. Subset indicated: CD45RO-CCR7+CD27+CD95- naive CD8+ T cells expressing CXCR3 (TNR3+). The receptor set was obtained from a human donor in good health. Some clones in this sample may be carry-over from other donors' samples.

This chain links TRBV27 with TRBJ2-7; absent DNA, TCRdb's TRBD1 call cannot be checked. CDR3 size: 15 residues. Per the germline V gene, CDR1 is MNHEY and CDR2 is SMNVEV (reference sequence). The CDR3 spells CASSFGGPIFYEQYF.

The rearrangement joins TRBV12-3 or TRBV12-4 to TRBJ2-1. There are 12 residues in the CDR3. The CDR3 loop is CASIHGYNEQFF.

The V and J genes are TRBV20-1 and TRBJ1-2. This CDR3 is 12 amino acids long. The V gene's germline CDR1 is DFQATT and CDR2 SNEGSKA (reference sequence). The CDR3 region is CSARTDNYGYTF.

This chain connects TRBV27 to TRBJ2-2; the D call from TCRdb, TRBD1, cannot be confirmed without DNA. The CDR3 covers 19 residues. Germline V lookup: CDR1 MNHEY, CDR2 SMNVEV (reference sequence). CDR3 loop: CASSPYGLAGQVNTGELFF.

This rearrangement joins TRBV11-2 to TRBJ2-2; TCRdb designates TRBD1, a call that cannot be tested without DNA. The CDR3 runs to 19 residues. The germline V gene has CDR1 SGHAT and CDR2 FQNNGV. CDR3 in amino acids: CASSSVGRGPTIYTGELFF.

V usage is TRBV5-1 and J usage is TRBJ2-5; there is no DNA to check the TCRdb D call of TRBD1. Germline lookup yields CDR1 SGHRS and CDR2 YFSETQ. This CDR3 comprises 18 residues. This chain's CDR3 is CASSLGILIGGHQETQYF.

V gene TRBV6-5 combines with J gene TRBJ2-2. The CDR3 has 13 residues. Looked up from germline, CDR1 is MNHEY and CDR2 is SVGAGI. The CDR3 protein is CASSYSSAGELFF.

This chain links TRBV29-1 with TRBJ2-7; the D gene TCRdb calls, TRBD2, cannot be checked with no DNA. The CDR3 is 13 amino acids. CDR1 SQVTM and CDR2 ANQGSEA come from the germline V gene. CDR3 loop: CSVKKGTSGEQYF.

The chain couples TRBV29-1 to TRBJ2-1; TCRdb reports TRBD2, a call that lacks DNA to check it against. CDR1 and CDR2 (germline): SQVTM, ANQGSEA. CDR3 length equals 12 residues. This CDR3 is CSAEGLVNEQFF.

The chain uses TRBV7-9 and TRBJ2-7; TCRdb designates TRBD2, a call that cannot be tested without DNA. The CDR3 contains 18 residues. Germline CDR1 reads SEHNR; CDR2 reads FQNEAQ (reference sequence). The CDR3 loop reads CASRQTDLGRSNSYEQYF. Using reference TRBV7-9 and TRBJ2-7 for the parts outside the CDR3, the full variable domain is DTGVSQNPRHKITKRGQNVTFRCDPISEHNRLYWYRQTLGQGPEFLTYFQNEAQLEKSRLLSDRFSAERPKGSFSTLEIQRTEQGDSAMYLCASRQTDLGRSNSYEQYFGPGTRLTVT.

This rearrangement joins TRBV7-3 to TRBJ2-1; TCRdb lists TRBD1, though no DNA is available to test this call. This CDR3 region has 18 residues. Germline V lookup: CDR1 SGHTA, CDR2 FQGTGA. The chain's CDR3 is CASSLRVGEGGAHNEQFF.

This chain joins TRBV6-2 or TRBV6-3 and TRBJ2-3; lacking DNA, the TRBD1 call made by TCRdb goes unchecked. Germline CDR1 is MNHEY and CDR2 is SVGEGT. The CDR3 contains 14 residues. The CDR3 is CASSEVLPPNTQYF.

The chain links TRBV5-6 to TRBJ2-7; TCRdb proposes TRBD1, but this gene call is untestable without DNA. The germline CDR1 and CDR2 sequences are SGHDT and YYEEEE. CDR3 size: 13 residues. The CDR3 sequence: CASRETGTYEQYF.

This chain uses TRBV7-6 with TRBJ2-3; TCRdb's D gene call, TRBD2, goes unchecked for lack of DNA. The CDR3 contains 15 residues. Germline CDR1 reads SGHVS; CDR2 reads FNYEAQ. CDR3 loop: CASSFGLADSDTQYF.

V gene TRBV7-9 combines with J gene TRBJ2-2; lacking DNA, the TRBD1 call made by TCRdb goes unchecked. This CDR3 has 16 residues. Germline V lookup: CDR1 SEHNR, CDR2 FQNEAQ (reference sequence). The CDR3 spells CASSAVEGPNTGELFF.

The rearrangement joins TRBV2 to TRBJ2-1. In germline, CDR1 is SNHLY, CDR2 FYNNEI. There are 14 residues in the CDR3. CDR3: CASSDTGSYNEQFF.

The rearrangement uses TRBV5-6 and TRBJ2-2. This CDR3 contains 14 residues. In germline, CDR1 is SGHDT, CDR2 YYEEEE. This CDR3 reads CASSFRANTGELFF.

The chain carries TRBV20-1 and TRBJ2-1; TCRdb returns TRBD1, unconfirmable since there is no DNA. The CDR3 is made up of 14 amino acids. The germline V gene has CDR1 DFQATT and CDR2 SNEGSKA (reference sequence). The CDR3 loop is CSSPGQGTENEQFF.

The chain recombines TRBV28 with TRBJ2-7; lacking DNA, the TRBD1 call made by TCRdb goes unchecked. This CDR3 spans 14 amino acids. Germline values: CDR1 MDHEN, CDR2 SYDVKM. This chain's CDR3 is CASSLVPRAYEQYF.

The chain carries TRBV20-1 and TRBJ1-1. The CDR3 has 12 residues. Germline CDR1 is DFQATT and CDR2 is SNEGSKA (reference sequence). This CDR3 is CSGEGLNTEAFF.

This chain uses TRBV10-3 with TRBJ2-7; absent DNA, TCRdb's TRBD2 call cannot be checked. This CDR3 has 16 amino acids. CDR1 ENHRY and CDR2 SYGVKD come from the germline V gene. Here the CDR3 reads CAISESPTSGSREQYF.

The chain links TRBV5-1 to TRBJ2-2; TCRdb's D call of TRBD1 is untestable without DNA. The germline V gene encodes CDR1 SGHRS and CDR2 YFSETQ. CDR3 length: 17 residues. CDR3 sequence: CASSRFYRDRDTGELFF.

CDR3 in amino acids: CSVITGDQPQHF. This chain joins TRBV29-1 and TRBJ1-5; the D call from TCRdb, TRBD1, cannot be confirmed without DNA. The CDR3 has 12 residues. Germline V gives CDR1 SQVTM, CDR2 ANQGSEA.

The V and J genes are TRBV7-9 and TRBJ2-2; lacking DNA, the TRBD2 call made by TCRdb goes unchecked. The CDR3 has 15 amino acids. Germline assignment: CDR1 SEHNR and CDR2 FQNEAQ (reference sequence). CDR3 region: CASSPPDRWAGELFF.

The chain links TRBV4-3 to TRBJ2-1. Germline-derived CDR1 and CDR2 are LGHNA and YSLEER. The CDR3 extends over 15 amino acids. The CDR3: CASSQDEGTYNEQFF.

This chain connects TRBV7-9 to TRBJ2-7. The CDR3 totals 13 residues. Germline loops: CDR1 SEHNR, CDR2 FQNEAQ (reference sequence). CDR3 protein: CASSITFPYEQYF.

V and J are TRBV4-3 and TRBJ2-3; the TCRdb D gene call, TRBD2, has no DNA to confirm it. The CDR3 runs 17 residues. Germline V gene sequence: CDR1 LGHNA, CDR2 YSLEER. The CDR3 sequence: CASSHIPGDSGRAPQYF.

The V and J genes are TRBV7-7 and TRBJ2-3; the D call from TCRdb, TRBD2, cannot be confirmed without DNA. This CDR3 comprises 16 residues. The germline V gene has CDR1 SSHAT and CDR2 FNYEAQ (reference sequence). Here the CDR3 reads CASSFAAGGPADTQYF.

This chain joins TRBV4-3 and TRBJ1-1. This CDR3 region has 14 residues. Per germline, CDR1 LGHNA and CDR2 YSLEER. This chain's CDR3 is CASSQASRRTEAFF.

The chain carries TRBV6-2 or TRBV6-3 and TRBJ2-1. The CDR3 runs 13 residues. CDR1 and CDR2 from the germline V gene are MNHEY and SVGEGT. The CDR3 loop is CASSYFVGDEQFF.

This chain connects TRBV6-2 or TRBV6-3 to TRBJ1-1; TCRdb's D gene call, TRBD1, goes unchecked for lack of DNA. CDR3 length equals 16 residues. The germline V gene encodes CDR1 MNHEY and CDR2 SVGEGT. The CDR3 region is CASSLGTVEPNTEAFF.